Following are 12 T cell receptor beta chains from one sample sequenced in a study of human T cells and chemical hapten exposure. TCRdb reanalysed the RACE reads using MiXCR and keeps one entry per CDR3 protein. Here the sample spans a few hundred thousand distinct CDR3 sequences, 5% to 6.5% being singletons. This sample's time point: pre-sensitization, week 0. As for treatment: therapeutic diphenylcyclopropenone sensitization with weekly scalp DPC. Sequences were derived from whole blood, sampled in connection with sensitization to the hapten diphenylcyclopropenone (DPC). The receptor source for this set is a woman aged 18-30 years with alopecia areata. Some clones in this sample may be carry-over from other donors' samples.

Many counts were recorded for this clonotype. The gene calls are TRBV7-9 and TRBJ1-1; no reliable D call. The CDR3 extends over 14 amino acids. From germline, CDR1 is SEHNR and CDR2 FQNEAQ (reference sequence). The V end was cut by 6 bases, the J end by 1 base, with 12 bases between. CDR3 residues: CASRGWTENTEAFF. The CDR3 nucleotides read TGTGCCAGCAGGGGATGGACTGAGAACACTGAAGCTTTCTTT.

This clonotype was seen repeatedly, ten times or more. The chain uses TRBV7-9 and TRBJ2-7; 10 positions match TRBD2. Germline V gene data show CDR1 as SEHNR and CDR2 as FQNEAQ (reference sequence). This CDR3 region has 14 residues. Trimming at V came to 11 bases and at J to 7 bases, leaving 14 bases not matched to a gene. The DNA of the CDR3 is TGTGCCTCAACGGCGCTAGCGGGGGTGTCTGAGCAGTACTTC. Translating gives CASTALAGVSEQYF.

The gene calls are TRBV20-1 and TRBJ1-1, with a possible D match to TRBD1 (6 bases). The CDR3 length is 12 residues. Per the germline V gene, CDR1 is DFQATT and CDR2 is SNEGSKA (reference sequence). V lost 1 base and J 5 bases, leaving 8 bases between the germline ends. CDR3: CSARATGTEAFF. The DNA of the CDR3 is TGCAGTGCTAGAGCTACAGGGACTGAAGCTTTCTTT.

The chain carries TRBV20-1 and TRBJ2-1; the D gene is possibly TRBD2 (6 bases). This CDR3 is 14 amino acids long. The germline V gene encodes CDR1 DFQATT and CDR2 SNEGSKA (reference sequence). V was clipped by 5 bases and J by 4 bases, with 15 bases between them. CDR3 residues: CSAVRLVQYNEQFF. CDR3 nucleotide sequence: TGCAGTGCTGTAAGACTAGTCCAATACAATGAGCAGTTCTTC.

The rearrangement links TRBV12-3 or TRBV12-4 to TRBJ2-3, with 11 bases fitting TRBD2. CDR3 length: 15 residues. Trimming cost V 3 bases and J 4 bases; bases outside gene matches: 3. The CDR3 here is CASSFLAGGADTQYF. DNA of the CDR3: TGTGCCAGCAGTTTCCTAGCGGGGGGTGCAGATACGCAGTATTTT.

The chain carries TRBV6-1 and TRBJ2-3; D ambiguous. Germline V lookup: CDR1 MNHNS, CDR2 SASEGT. The CDR3 spans 13 residues. Trimming cost V 0 bases and J 5 bases, with 6 bases left between them. The CDR3 DNA sequence: TGTGCCAGCAGTGAAGCCTGGGTAGATACGCAGTATTTT. Translation gives CASSEAWVDTQYF.

The chain joins TRBV20-1 to TRBJ2-7; D not resolved. The CDR3 totals 12 residues. Germline values: CDR1 DFQATT, CDR2 SNEGSKA (reference sequence). Trimming took off 3 bases at V and 0 bases at J, with 6 bases between the two ends. The CDR3, as DNA: TGCAGTGCTAGTATGAGCTCCTACGAGCAGTACTTC. Translated, it gives CSASMSSYEQYF.

This clonotype was recorded a few times. V and J are TRBV10-3 and TRBJ2-5, with D hard to call. The CDR3 contains 14 residues. CDR1 is ENHRY and CDR2 is SYGVKD in the germline V gene. The ends were cut back, 6 bases at V and 1 base at J, with 12 bases in the middle. CDR3 sequence: CAISEEDFQETQYF. The CDR3 bases are TGTGCCATCAGCGAAGAGGATTTCCAAGAGACCCAGTACTTC.

This clonotype was counted ten times or more. This chain uses TRBV18 with TRBJ2-1, with D possibly matching TRBD1 (6 bases). CDR3 size: 17 residues. Germline assignment: CDR1 KGHSH and CDR2 LQKENI. Trimming took 6 bases from V and 0 from J, leaving 18 bases between them. The CDR3 loop reads CASSPEGPGVSYNEQFF. CDR3 bases: TGTGCCAGCTCCCCGGAAGGGCCAGGGGTCTCCTACAATGAGCAGTTCTTC. The full variable domain, completed using reference TRBV18 and TRBJ2-1, is NAGVMQNPRHLVRRRGQEARLRCSPMKGHSHVYWYRQLPEEGLKFMVYLQKENIIDESGMPKERFSAEFPKEGPSILRIQQVVRGDSAAYFCASSPEGPGVSYNEQFFGPGTRLTVL.

This clonotype has ten or more counts. The V and J genes are TRBV4-1 and TRBJ1-1; D remains ambiguous. Germline V lookup: CDR1 MGHRA, CDR2 YSYEKL. With 0 bases removed from V and 3 bases from J, the gap between germline ends came to 11 bases. The CDR3 loop spans 15 amino acids. CDR3 in DNA: TGCGCCAGCAGCCAAGAGGAGGGTTTTCACACTGAAGCTTTCTTT. It specifies CASSQEEGFHTEAFF.

This clonotype was counted only a few times. CDR3 residues: CASSSDGTDTQYF. CDR3 nucleotide sequence: TGCGCCAGCAGTTCCGACGGCACAGATACGCAGTATTTT. The V gene is TRBV5-1, the J gene TRBJ2-3, with D unclear. This CDR3 contains 13 residues. The V and J ends lost 5 bases and 1 base respectively, with 8 bases between them. In germline, CDR1 is SGHRS, CDR2 YFSETQ.

This chain links TRBV12-3 or TRBV12-4 with TRBJ2-3, with 8 positions matching TRBD1. There are 15 residues in the CDR3. With V trimmed by 1 base and J by 5 bases, 5 bases remained unmatched. CDR3 nucleotide sequence: TGTGCCAGCAGTTTAGGGACAGGGTACAGAGATACGCAGTATTTT. It specifies CASSLGTGYRDTQYF.